Listed here are 16 T cell receptor beta chains from one sample, sequenced in a study of shared clonotypes between healthy human individuals. Clones were sequenced by immunoSEQ multiplex PCR, and TCRdb holds only the in-frame ones, with some missing. The data contain 1,400,000 or so clones, about 98.5% of them singletons. The sequencing sample was made of naive CD4+ T cells sorted from blood. Subset in this sample: CD45RA+ positively selected. The source is a man aged 25-40 years in good health.

This clone was picked up one time. The gene calls are TRBV5-6 and TRBJ1-5, with D perhaps matching TRBD1 (6 bases). This CDR3 has 15 residues. Deletions cut 0 bases from V and 6 bases from J, with 13 bases between. The germline CDR1 and CDR2 sequences are SGHDT and YYEEEE. The CDR3 DNA follows: TGTGCCAGCAGCTTGGAGGGACAAGCCGGTCAGCCCCAGCATTTT. Translated, it gives CASSLEGQAGQPQHF.

This clone is a singleton in its sample. This chain uses TRBV7-2 with TRBJ2-1; 15 bases line up with TRBD2. Germline assignment: CDR1 SGHTA and CDR2 FQGNSA. V was clipped by 0 bases and J by 8 bases; unmatched bases: 14. This CDR3 contains 20 residues. This CDR3 is CASSLALGLAGGHFVDEQFF. The CDR3 DNA reads TGTGCCAGCAGCTTAGCTCTGGGACTAGCGGGAGGCCATTTTGTAGATGAGCAGTTCTTC.

This clone has a single count. V and J are TRBV7-9 and TRBJ1-1, with D tentatively TRBD1 (5 bases). V lost 1 base and J lost 7, with 10 bases in between. The CDR3 contains 13 residues. Looked up from germline, CDR1 is SEHNR and CDR2 is FQNEAQ (reference sequence). In nucleotides, the CDR3 is TGTGCCAGCAGCTTAGGATGGGGCCTTGAAGCTTTCTTT. Translated: CASSLGWGLEAFF.

This clone appeared a single time. The chain carries TRBV5-4 and TRBJ2-3, with 12 bases aligning to TRBD1. The CDR3 consists of 17 residues. Germline CDR1 and CDR2: SGHNT and YYREEE (reference sequence). Losses at the gene ends were 0 bases for V and 5 bases for J; bases not matched to a gene: 7. The CDR3 DNA is TGTGCCAGCAGCTTGGGCGAGGGACAGGGGGCGCGAGATACGCAGTATTTT. Amino acid sequence: CASSLGEGQGARDTQYF. Full variable domain (remainder filled in from reference TRBV5-4 and TRBJ2-3): ETGVTQSPTHLIKTRGQQVTLRCSSQSGHNTVSWYQQALGQGPQFIFQYYREEENGRGNFPPRFSGLQFPNYSSELNVNALELDDSALYLCASSLGEGQGARDTQYFGPGTRLTVL.

The rearrangement links TRBV5-1 to TRBJ2-5, with no clear D. Trimming shortened V by 2 bases and J by 5 bases, and 10 bases separated the two germline ends. The CDR3 contains 13 residues. Germline CDR1 is SGHRS and CDR2 is YFSETQ. The CDR3 DNA reads as TGCGCCAGCAGCTTAAAGGCTTCCGAGACCCAGTACTTC. Its protein product is CASSLKASETQYF.

The chain combines TRBV7-2 with TRBJ2-1; no reliable D call. The CDR3 is 17 amino acids. Per the germline V gene, CDR1 is SGHTA and CDR2 is FQGNSA. Trimming pared 2 bases from V and 9 bases from J, leaving 23 bases between. The CDR3 DNA sequence: TGTGCCAGCAGCTTAATTGGCTGGCGGTACCCAGGCGGTGAGCAGTTCTTC. Its translation is CASSLIGWRYPGGEQFF.

On this clone: This same CDR3 is encoded by further DNA sequences in the sample. This chain links TRBV7-9 with TRBJ2-3; no clear D. Germline assignment: CDR1 SEHNR and CDR2 FQNEAQ (reference sequence). The CDR3 has 12 residues. With 5 bases removed from V and 2 bases from J, the gap between germline ends came to 5 bases. The CDR3 sequence: CASSQTTDTQYF. In DNA, the CDR3 is TGTGCCAGCAGCCAAACCACAGATACGCAGTATTTT. The entire variable domain, with the rest obtained from reference TRBV7-9 and TRBJ2-3, is as follows: DTGVSQNPRHKITKRGQNVTFRCDPISEHNRLYWYRQTLGQGPEFLTYFQNEAQLEKSRLLSDRFSAERPKGSFSTLEIQRTEQGDSAMYLCASSQTTDTQYFGPGTRLTVL.

The CDR3 nucleotides are TGTGCCAGCACCATTGGCGGGCAAGAGACCCAGTACTTC. Translating gives CASTIGGQETQYF. The chain is built from TRBV7-7 and TRBJ2-5; a possible D gene is TRBD2 (5 bases). This CDR3 region has 13 residues. CDR1 SSHAT and CDR2 FNYEAQ come from the germline V gene (reference sequence). Trimming stripped 7 bases from V and 2 bases from J, with 11 bases between.

The V call is TRBV29-1, the J call TRBJ2-5; TRBD2 might be the D (6 bases). V lost 4 bases and J 4 bases, leaving 16 bases between the germline ends. The CDR3 is 14 amino acids. Germline V CDR1 and CDR2: SQVTM, ANQGSEA. The CDR3 sequence is CSVVPGGLGETQYF. The CDR3 DNA follows: TGCAGCGTTGTCCCAGGAGGGCTGGGAGAGACCCAGTACTTC.

The chain recombines TRBV5-6 with TRBJ2-5, with 10 bases matching TRBD2. The CDR3 length is 16 residues. V lost 4 bases and J lost 4; bases outside the gene matches: 10. Per the germline V gene, CDR1 is SGHDT and CDR2 is YYEEEE. The CDR3 DNA reads as TGTGCCAGCAGCAGAAATAGCGGGAGGACGCGAGAGACCCAGTACTTC. It codes for CASSRNSGRTRETQYF.

V usage is TRBV18 and J usage is TRBJ1-5; 8 bases are a match to TRBD1. CDR1 and CDR2 (germline): KGHSH, LQKENI. This CDR3 has 17 amino acids. V lost 5 bases and J lost 5; bases outside the gene matches: 14. The CDR3: CASSATLSGQGDQPQHF. CDR3 in DNA: TGTGCCAGCTCAGCCACTCTTTCAGGACAGGGTGATCAGCCCCAGCATTTT.

The gene calls are TRBV30 and TRBJ1-1; possibly TRBD1 for D (5 bases). Germline V gene lookup returns CDR1 GTSNPN and CDR2 SVGIG (reference sequence). This CDR3 has 15 residues. V was trimmed by 2 bases and J by 1 base, leaving 14 bases between them. Written as DNA, the CDR3 is TGTGCCTGGAGTCCCCGGGGGAAAGGGAACACTGAAGCTTTCTTT. Translated, it gives CAWSPRGKGNTEAFF.

This chain joins TRBV2 and TRBJ2-2; D remains ambiguous. V lost 6 bases, J lost 6 bases, and 8 bases lay in between. Germline CDR1 is SNHLY and CDR2 is FYNNEI. The CDR3 has 12 amino acids. The CDR3 DNA is TGTGCCAGCAGCCGCGCTGCCGGGGAGCTGTTTTTT. Translating gives CASSRAAGELFF.

As DNA, the CDR3 is TGTGCCAGCTCACCACCTATTAGATTTAACACCGGGGAGCTGTTTTTT. This translates into CASSPPIRFNTGELFF. V gene TRBV18 combines with J gene TRBJ2-2; no clear D gene. Germline V CDR1 and CDR2: KGHSH, LQKENI. Trimming took 0 bases from V and 2 from J, leaving 10 bases between them. The length of the CDR3 is 16 residues.

The rearrangement joins TRBV27 to TRBJ2-7; a weak D match, TRBD1 (5 bases). Trimming shortened V by 3 bases and J by 3 bases, and 9 bases separated the two germline ends. Germline V lookup: CDR1 MNHEY, CDR2 SMNVEV (reference sequence). The CDR3 loop spans 13 amino acids. The chain's CDR3 is CASSFGAYYEQYF. CDR3 DNA: TGTGCCAGCAGTTTTGGGGCCTACTACGAGCAGTACTTC.

This clone was recorded once. The chain joins TRBV11-3 to TRBJ2-3, with D perhaps being TRBD1 or TRBD2 (5 bases each). This CDR3 is built from 15 residues. V lost 2 bases to trimming and J lost 1 base, with 10 bases between them. Germline CDR1 SGHNT, CDR2 YENEEA. The CDR3 region is CASSLRGGRTDTQYF. CDR3 DNA: TGTGCCAGCAGCTTAAGGGGCGGGCGCACAGATACGCAGTATTTT.